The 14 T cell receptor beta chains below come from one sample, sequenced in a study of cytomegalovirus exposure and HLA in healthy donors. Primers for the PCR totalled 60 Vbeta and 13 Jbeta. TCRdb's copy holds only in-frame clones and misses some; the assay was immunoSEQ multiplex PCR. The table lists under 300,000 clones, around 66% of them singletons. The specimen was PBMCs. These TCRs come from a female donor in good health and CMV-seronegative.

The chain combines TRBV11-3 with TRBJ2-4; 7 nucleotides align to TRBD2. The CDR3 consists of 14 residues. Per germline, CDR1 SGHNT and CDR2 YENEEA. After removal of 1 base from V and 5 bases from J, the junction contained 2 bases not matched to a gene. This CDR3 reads CASSLASGQNIQYF. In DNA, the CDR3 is TGTGCCAGCAGCTTAGCTAGCGGACAAAACATTCAGTACTTC.

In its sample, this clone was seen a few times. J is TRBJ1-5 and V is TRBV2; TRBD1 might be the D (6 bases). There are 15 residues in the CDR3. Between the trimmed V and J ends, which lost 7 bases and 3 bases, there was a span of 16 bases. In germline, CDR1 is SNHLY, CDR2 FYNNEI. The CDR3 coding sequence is TGTGCCAGCACGGGTCAAAACAGGGACAATCAGCCCCAGCATTTT. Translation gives CASTGQNRDNQPQHF.

CDR3 loop: CASNVELAGGFPDTQYF. CDR3 bases: TGTGCCAGCAACGTCGAACTAGCGGGAGGATTCCCAGATACGCAGTATTTT. J is TRBJ2-3 and V is TRBV2; TRBD2 agrees at 12 bases. Germline V gene data show CDR1 as SNHLY and CDR2 as FYNNEI. The V gene end was trimmed by 7 bases and the J gene end by 4 bases; junction bases not matched to a gene: 12. The CDR3 is 17 amino acids. Together with reference TRBV2 and TRBJ2-3, the CDR3 gives the full variable domain: EPEVTQTPSHQVTQMGQEVILRCVPISNHLYFYWYRQILGQKVEFLVSFYNNEISEKSEIFDDQFSVERPDGSNFTLKIRSTKLEDSAMYFCASNVELAGGFPDTQYFGPGTRLTVL.

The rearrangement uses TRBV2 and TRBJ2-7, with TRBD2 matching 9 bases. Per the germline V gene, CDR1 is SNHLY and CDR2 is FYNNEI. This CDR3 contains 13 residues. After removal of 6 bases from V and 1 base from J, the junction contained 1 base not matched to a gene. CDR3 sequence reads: CASRTSGSYEQYF. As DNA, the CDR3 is TGTGCCAGCAGGACTAGCGGATCCTACGAGCAGTACTTC.

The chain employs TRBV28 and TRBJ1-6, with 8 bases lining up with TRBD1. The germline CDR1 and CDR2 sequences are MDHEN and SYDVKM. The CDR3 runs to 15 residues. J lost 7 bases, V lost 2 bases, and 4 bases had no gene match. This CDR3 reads CASSLRDRLNSPLHF. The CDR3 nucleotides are TGTGCCAGCAGTTTAAGGGACAGGTTGAATTCACCCCTCCACTTT.

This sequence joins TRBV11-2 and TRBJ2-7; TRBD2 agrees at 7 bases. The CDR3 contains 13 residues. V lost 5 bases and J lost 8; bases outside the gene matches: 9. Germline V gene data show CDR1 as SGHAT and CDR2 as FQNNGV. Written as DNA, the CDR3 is TGTGCCAGCAGCCAGCGGGACTCGCCCCAGCAGTACTTC. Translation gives CASSQRDSPQQYF.

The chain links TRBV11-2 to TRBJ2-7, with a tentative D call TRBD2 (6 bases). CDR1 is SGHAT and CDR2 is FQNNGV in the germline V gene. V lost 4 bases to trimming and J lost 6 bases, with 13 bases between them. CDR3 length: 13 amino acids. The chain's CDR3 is CASSSGTAGEQYF. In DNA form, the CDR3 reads TGTGCCAGCAGCTCCGGGACTGCCGGCGAGCAGTACTTC.

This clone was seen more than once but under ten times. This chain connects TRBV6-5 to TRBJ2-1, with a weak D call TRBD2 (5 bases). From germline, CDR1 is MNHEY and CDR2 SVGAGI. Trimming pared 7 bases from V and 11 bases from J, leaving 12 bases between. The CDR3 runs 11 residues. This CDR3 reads CASTYSGQQFF. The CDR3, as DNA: TGTGCCAGCACCTACAGCGGACAGCAGTTCTTC.

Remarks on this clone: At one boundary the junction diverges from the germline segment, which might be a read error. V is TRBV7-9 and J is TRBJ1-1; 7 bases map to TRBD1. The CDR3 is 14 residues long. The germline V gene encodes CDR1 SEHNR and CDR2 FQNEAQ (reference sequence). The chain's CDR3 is CSSSLSRGDDEAFF. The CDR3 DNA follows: TGTTCCAGCAGCTTATCCAGGGGGGACGATGAAGCTTTCTTT.

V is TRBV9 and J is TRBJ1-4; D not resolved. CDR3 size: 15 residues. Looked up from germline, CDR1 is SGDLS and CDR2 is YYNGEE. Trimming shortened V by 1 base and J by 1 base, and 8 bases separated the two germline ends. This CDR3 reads CASSVFGLTNEKLFF. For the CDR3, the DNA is TGTGCCAGCAGCGTATTCGGGTTAACTAATGAAAAACTGTTTTTT.

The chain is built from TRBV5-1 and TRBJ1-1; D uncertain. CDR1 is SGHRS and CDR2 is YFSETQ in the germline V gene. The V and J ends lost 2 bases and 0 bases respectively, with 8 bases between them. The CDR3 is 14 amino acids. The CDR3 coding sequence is TGCGCCAGCAGCTTTGCGGAACTGAACACTGAAGCTTTCTTT. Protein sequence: CASSFAELNTEAFF.

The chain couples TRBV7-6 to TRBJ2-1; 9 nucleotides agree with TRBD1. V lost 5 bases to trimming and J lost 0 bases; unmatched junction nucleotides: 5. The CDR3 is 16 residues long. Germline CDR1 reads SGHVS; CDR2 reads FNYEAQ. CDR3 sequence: CASSPQGASSYNEQFF. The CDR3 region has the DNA TGTGCCAGCAGCCCACAGGGGGCTAGCTCCTACAATGAGCAGTTCTTC.

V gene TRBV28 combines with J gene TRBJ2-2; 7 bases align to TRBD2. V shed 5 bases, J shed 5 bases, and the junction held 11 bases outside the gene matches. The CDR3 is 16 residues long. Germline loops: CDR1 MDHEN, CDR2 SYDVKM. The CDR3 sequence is CASSRSLGRETGELFF. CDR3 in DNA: TGTGCCAGCAGTCGTAGTCTGGGGAGGGAGACCGGGGAGCTGTTTTTT.

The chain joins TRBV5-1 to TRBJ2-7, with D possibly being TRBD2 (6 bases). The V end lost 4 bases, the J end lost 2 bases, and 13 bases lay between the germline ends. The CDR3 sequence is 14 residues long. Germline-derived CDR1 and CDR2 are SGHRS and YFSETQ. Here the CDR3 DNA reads TGCGCCAGCAGCGCGGGACTTGCTACCTACGAGCAGTACTTC. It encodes CASSAGLATYEQYF.